One and the same sample provided the 20 T cell receptor beta chains below, sequenced in a study of cytomegalovirus exposure and HLA in healthy donors. TCRdb keeps only in-frame clones here, not all; method: immunoSEQ multiplex PCR. The sample yields roughly 150,000 clones, 95% to 96% seen once. The sequenced sample consisted of PBMCs. These receptors were taken from a young woman in good health and CMV-seronegative.

The chain uses TRBV21-1 and TRBJ2-7; TRBD1, the D gene given by the table, was not confirmed from the DNA. TRBV21-1 is reported as a pseudogene. This CDR3 contains 17 residues. The CDR3 here is CASSKGPSRGQPREQYF. The CDR3 DNA sequence: TGTGCCAGCAGCAAAGGCCCCAGTAGGGGTCAACCTCGGGAGCAGTACTTC.

The J gene is TRBJ2-5, the V gene TRBV4-3; D remains ambiguous. The CDR3 totals 15 residues. Germline V lookup: CDR1 LGHNA, CDR2 YSLEER. Deletions cut 0 bases from V and 2 bases from J, with 10 bases between. This chain's CDR3 is CASSQDFRPQETQYF. The CDR3 DNA follows: TGCGCCAGCAGCCAAGATTTTCGTCCGCAAGAGACCCAGTACTTC.

The chain couples TRBV29-1 to TRBJ1-1; D is perhaps TRBD1 (6 bases). The CDR3 loop spans 13 amino acids. The V gene lost 6 bases and the J gene lost 1 base, with 12 bases spanning the gap. Germline loops: CDR1 SQVTM, CDR2 ANQGSEA. In DNA, the CDR3 is TGCAGCGTAGGCGACAGGAGGAACACTGAAGCTTTCTTT. Its translation: CSVGDRRNTEAFF.

The genes are TRBV7-2 and TRBJ2-1; D is possibly TRBD1 (6 bases). The CDR3 totals 15 residues. Germline CDR1 SGHTA, CDR2 FQGNSA. V shed 5 bases and J shed 4 bases, with 15 bases lying between them. The CDR3 DNA sequence: TGTGCCAGCAGCATACAGGGTGTGAGTTACAATGAGCAGTTCTTC. Its translation: CASSIQGVSYNEQFF.

The chain recombines TRBV30 with TRBJ2-1; TRBD2 matches at 13 bases. The trim removed 2 bases at V and 8 bases at J, leaving 12 bases unmatched. Germline V lookup: CDR1 GTSNPN, CDR2 SVGIG (reference sequence). The CDR3 consists of 17 residues. CDR3 residues: CAWSLTSGGHVVDEQFF. CDR3 bases: TGTGCCTGGAGTTTGACTAGCGGGGGGCACGTCGTCGATGAGCAGTTCTTC. Supplemented by reference TRBV30 and TRBJ2-1, the full variable domain reads SQTIHQWPATLVQPVGSPLSLECTVEGTSNPNLYWYRQAAGRGLQLLFYSVGIGQISSEVPQNLSASRPQDRQFILSSKKLLLSDSGFYLCAWSLTSGGHVVDEQFFGPGTRLTVL.

The chain links TRBV7-2 to TRBJ2-5; TRBD2 matches 10 bases. Looked up from germline, CDR1 is SGHTA and CDR2 is FQGNSA. The V segment lost 2 bases and the J segment 4 bases; nucleotides outside the gene matches: 4. This CDR3 region has 15 residues. CDR3 bases: TGTGCCAGCAGCTTAACGGGACTAGCGCGAGAGACCCAGTACTTC. As protein: CASSLTGLARETQYF.

As to this clone: The sample holds other DNA sequences that translate to the same CDR3. The CDR3 sequence: CASSPGQGRTEAFF. CDR3 nucleotide sequence: TGTGCCAGCTCACCCGGACAGGGCCGGACTGAAGCTTTCTTT. The chain couples TRBV18 to TRBJ1-1; the match to TRBD1 covers 8 bases. The CDR3 is made up of 14 amino acids. The trim removed 3 bases at V and 5 bases at J, leaving 5 bases unmatched. Germline V gene lookup returns CDR1 KGHSH and CDR2 LQKENI.

The chain uses TRBV6-6 and TRBJ1-5, with 7 bases aligning to TRBD1. Trimming took 2 bases from V and 3 from J; bases not matched to a gene: 1. This CDR3 region has 14 residues. Germline-derived CDR1 and CDR2 are MNHNY and SVGAGI (reference sequence). CDR3 sequence (DNA): TGTGCCAGCAGTTACGGGACAGCCAATCAGCCCCAGCATTTT. It is translated as CASSYGTANQPQHF.

The chain carries TRBV9 and TRBJ1-6; 11 bases agree with TRBD1. The CDR3 spans 15 residues. Germline loops: CDR1 SGDLS, CDR2 YYNGEE. Trimming took 3 bases from V and 10 from J; bases not matched to a gene: 6. This CDR3 is CASSGEGTGGSPLHF. The CDR3 coding sequence is TGTGCCAGCAGCGGTGAAGGGACAGGGGGATCACCCCTCCACTTT.

The chain uses TRBV6-6 and TRBJ1-5, with 8 bases matching TRBD1. CDR1 MNHNY and CDR2 SVGAGI come from the germline V gene (reference sequence). After removal of 5 bases from V and 2 bases from J, the junction contained 5 bases not matched to a gene. There are 15 residues in the CDR3. As DNA, the CDR3 is TGTGCCAGCAGTCATGGACAGGGACGCAATCAGCCCCAGCATTTT. It encodes CASSHGQGRNQPQHF.

In its sample, this clone was seen once. The rearrangement links TRBV27 to TRBJ2-5; 8 bases agree with TRBD2. J lost 0 bases, V lost 5 bases, and 8 bases had no gene match. The CDR3 consists of 16 residues. Germline V CDR1 and CDR2: MNHEY, SMNVEV (reference sequence). The CDR3 here is CASSPKKRGNQETQYF. CDR3 coding DNA: TGTGCCAGCAGTCCGAAGAAGCGGGGGAACCAAGAGACCCAGTACTTC.

Notes on this clone: One end of the junction fails to match germline, which may point to a read error. The chain is built from TRBV7-7 and TRBJ2-7, with a weak D call TRBD2 (6 bases). The V gene's germline CDR1 is SSHAT and CDR2 FNYEAQ (reference sequence). This CDR3 is built from 13 residues. The CDR3 nucleotides read TGTGCTAGCAGCTTAGTTGGAGGGGCCGAGCAGTACTTC. Translation gives CASSLVGGAEQYF.

The chain has TRBV20-1 and TRBJ2-1, with D possibly matching TRBD1 (5 bases). This CDR3 has 11 residues. Germline CDR1 reads DFQATT; CDR2 reads SNEGSKA (reference sequence). V was clipped by 3 bases and J by 5 bases, with 5 bases between them. DNA of the CDR3: TGCAGTGCTAGCAGGGACAATGAGCAGTTCTTC. This sequence encodes CSASRDNEQFF.

The chain uses TRBV7-2 and TRBJ1-3; D remains unclear. Trimming removed 5 bases from V and 0 bases from J, with 11 bases in between. The CDR3 runs 15 residues. The germline gives CDR1 SGHTA, CDR2 FQGNSA. The CDR3: CASSVREISGNTIYF. CDR3 DNA: TGTGCCAGCAGCGTAAGGGAGATCTCTGGAAACACCATATATTTT.

This clone has only one observation. Other DNA sequences in this specimen translate into the identical CDR3. The chain carries TRBV7-3 and TRBJ2-5; perhaps TRBD1 as D (5 bases). Germline V gives CDR1 SGHTA, CDR2 FQGTGA. Trimming stripped 4 bases from V and 5 bases from J, with 8 bases between. CDR3 length equals 12 residues. CDR3 loop: CASSYPGETQYF. Written as DNA, the CDR3 is TGTGCCAGCAGCTACCCAGGGGAGACCCAGTACTTC.

The rearrangement links TRBV18 to TRBJ2-6; 7 bases are shared with TRBD1. V lost 4 bases and J lost 2; bases outside the gene matches: 5. Germline CDR1 reads KGHSH; CDR2 reads LQKENI. The CDR3 extends over 16 amino acids. CDR3 amino acids: CASSLLQGTGANVLTF. CDR3 bases: TGTGCCAGCTCACTGCTACAGGGGACTGGGGCCAACGTCCTGACTTTC.

The table lists this clone with a count of one. The chain couples TRBV9 to TRBJ2-3; 9 positions agree with TRBD2. J gave up 2 bases and V 2 bases, and 6 bases lay outside the gene matches. The CDR3 totals 16 residues. CDR1 and CDR2 from the germline V gene are SGDLS and YYNGEE. CDR3 residues: CASSVRGGGVTDTQYF. The CDR3 DNA is TGTGCCAGCAGCGTTCGTGGCGGGGGGGTCACAGATACGCAGTATTTT.

The rearrangement joins TRBV11-1 to TRBJ2-1; 8 nucleotides agree with TRBD1. The trim removed 7 bases at V and 5 bases at J, leaving 1 base unmatched. CDR1 and CDR2 from the germline V gene are SGHAT and FQDESV (reference sequence). The CDR3 is 12 residues long. In nucleotides, the CDR3 is TGTGCCAGCAAACAGGGGGACAATGAGCAGTTCTTC. Translating it yields CASKQGDNEQFF.

The rearrangement uses TRBV9 and TRBJ1-4, with TRBD1 matching 8 bases. Trimming at V came to 0 bases and at J to 8 bases, leaving 12 bases not matched to a gene. There are 17 residues in the CDR3. Germline V gene sequence: CDR1 SGDLS, CDR2 YYNGEE. CDR3 protein: CASSVAGQAQYGEKLFF. The CDR3 DNA sequence: TGTGCCAGCAGCGTAGCGGGACAGGCTCAATATGGAGAAAAACTGTTTTTT.

The chain links TRBV13 to TRBJ2-3, with 9 nucleotides matching TRBD2. The CDR3 extends over 14 amino acids. CDR1 is PRHDT, CDR2 FYEKMQ, per germline (reference sequence). Losses at the gene ends were 3 bases for V and 3 bases for J; bases not matched to a gene: 1. CDR3 residues: CASSFLAGTDTQYF. Here the CDR3 DNA reads TGTGCCAGCAGCTTCCTAGCGGGGACAGATACGCAGTATTTT.